Included here is one TCR beta chain sequence, with context. What it binds is not known. Using immunoSEQ multiplex PCR, the repertoire was profiled, and TCRdb retains in-frame clones only, with some absent. The sample carries roughly 650,000 clones, about 95% recorded once. V gave up 5 bases and J gave up 0 bases, with 11 bases separating them. This CDR3 spans 16 amino acids. CDR1 is MNHEY, CDR2 SMNVEV, per germline (reference sequence). The sample is drawn from a study of shared clonotypes between healthy human individuals. Naive CD8 cells lacked CD45RO and underwent positive selection for CCR7, leaving out terminally differentiated effector memory CD45RA+ cells. General study findings and limits: Sequencing depth was expected to influence donor clonotype sharing.

The receptor was isolated from a woman in her twenties or thirties in good health. J is TRBJ2-6 and V is TRBV27; no definite D call. The sequenced material came from naive CD8+ T cells sorted from blood. CDR3 in DNA: TGTGCCAGCAGTATACTAACAGTCTCTGGGGCCAACGTCCTGACTTTC. Translation gives CASSILTVSGANVLTF.